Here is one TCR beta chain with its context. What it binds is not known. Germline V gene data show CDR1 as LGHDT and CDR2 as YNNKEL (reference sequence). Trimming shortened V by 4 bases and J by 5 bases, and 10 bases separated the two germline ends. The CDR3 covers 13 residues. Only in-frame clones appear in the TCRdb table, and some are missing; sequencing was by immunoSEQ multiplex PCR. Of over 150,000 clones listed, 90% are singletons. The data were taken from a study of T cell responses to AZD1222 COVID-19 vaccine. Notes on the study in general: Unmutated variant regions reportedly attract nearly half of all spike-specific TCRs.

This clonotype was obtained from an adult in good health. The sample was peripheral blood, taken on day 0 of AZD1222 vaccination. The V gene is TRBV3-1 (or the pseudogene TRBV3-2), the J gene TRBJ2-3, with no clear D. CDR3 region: CASSLAGQDTQYF. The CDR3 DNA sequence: TGTGCCAGCAGCCTAGCCGGGCAAGATACGCAGTATTTT.